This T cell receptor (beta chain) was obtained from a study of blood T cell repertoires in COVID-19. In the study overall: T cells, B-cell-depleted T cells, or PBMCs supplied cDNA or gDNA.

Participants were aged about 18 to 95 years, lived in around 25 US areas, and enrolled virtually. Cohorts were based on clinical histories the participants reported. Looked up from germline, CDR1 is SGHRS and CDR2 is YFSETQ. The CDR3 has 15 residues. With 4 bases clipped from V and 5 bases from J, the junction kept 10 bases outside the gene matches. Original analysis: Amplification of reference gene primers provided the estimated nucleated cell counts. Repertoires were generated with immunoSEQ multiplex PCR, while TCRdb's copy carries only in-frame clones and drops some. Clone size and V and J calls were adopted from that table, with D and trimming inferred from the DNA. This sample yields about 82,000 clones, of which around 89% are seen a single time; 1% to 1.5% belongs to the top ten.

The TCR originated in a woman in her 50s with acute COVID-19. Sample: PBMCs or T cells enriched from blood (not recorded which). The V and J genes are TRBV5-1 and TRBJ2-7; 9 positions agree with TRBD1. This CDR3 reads CASSLTGQGFHEQYF. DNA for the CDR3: TGCGCCAGCAGCCTCACGGGACAGGGTTTCCACGAGCAGTACTTC.